This T cell receptor beta chain is from a study of blood T cell repertoires in COVID-19. Germline V gives CDR1 SSHAT, CDR2 FNYEAQ (reference sequence). V lost 2 bases to trimming and J lost 2 bases; unmatched junction nucleotides: 6. The CDR3 extends over 17 amino acids. The data were produced by immunoSEQ multiplex PCR, yet TCRdb's version contains in-frame clones alone and is incomplete. The sample shows roughly 500,000 clones, nearly 90% of them seen only once. The source material was peripheral blood. The TCR originated in a man in his late teens or twenties with COVID-19, enrolled during active disease. J is TRBJ2-1 and V is TRBV7-7, with 10 bases that match TRBD1. CDR3 nucleotide sequence: TGTGCCAGCAGCTTATCCCCGACAGGGGGCCCCTACAATGAGCAGTTCTTC. This encodes CASSLSPTGGPYNEQFF. Complete variable domain (other parts from reference TRBV7-7 and TRBJ2-1): GAGVSQSPRYKVTKRGQDVTLRCDPISSHATLYWYQQALGQGPEFLTYFNYEAQPDKSGLPSDRFSAERPEGSISTLTIQRTEQRDSAMYRCASSLSPTGGPYNEQFFGPGTRLTVL.